The sequence of this T cell receptor beta chain was determined in a study of blood T cell repertoires in COVID-19. Enrolment of Seattle patients took place during active infection, and they were followed longitudinally. As originally analysed: The authors estimated nucleated cell counts from reference gene primer amplification. TCRdb's copy holds only in-frame clones and misses some; the assay was immunoSEQ multiplex PCR. V, J and clone size were drawn from that table, and D and trimming were deduced from the DNA. The sample has around 180,000 clones, under 85% seen once. V lost 3 bases, J lost 3 bases, and 11 bases lay in between. The germline V gene encodes CDR1 SGHTA and CDR2 FQGTGA. The CDR3 length is 14 residues.

The origin of this receptor is a man older than 75 with COVID-19, enrolled during active disease. The rearrangement joins TRBV7-3 to TRBJ1-1; tentative D call: TRBD1 (5 bases). Material for sequencing was peripheral blood. CDR3 nucleotides: TGTGCCAGCAGCTTGGGGCCCCACGACACTGAAGCTTTCTTT. It yields the protein CASSLGPHDTEAFF.